These T cell receptor beta chains were read from a single sample in a study of blood T cell repertoires in COVID-19. Sequencing was performed with immunoSEQ multiplex PCR; in TCRdb, only in-frame clones are kept and a portion is missing. The sample holds approximately 210,000 clones, 88% seen once. The specimen was peripheral blood. These TCRs come from a man younger than 35 with active or convalescent COVID-19. Each CDR3 is given with its conserved first and last residue.

j_gene	v_gene	CDR3aa
TRBJ1-2	TRBV28	CASSPTGTINYGYTF
TRBJ1-2	TRBV6-5	CASSSGTWNGYTF
TRBJ2-5	TRBV11-1	CASSRSGRGQETQYF
TRBJ2-7	TRBV11-1	CASSPPGGEQYF
TRBJ2-2	TRBV14	CASSETYRVRPTGELFF
TRBJ2-1	TRBV24-1	CATSGGSYNEQFF
TRBJ1-1	TRBV5-4	CASSLAQGAGGNTEAFF
TRBJ1-6	TRBV27	CASSSGFRGSPLHF
TRBJ2-1	TRBV11-3	CASSLGGSGRAEQFF
TRBJ2-1	TRBV7-9	CASSPHSLTNNEQFF
TRBJ1-4	TRBV4-2	CASSQDEQGTAVFF
TRBJ2-3	TRBV6-5	CASVGTDTQYF
TRBJ1-1	TRBV6-6	CASSPPRGEGRGTEAFF
TRBJ2-1	TRBV2	CASSGRGRGYNEQFF
TRBJ1-1	TRBV5-4	CASSIQGAAYTEAFF
TRBJ2-5	TRBV7-8	CASSLGRTGGRETQYF
TRBJ2-1	TRBV28	CASSPRVVVAEFF
TRBJ2-3	TRBV5-1	CASSLGVRGRTDTQYF
TRBJ2-2	TRBV7-3	CASSLRITGLANTGELFF
TRBJ2-2	TRBV4-3	CASSQEPTGIGAGELFF
TRBJ1-2	TRBV4-1	CASSQDAQGLAYGYTF
TRBJ2-3	TRBV3-1/TRBV3-2	CASGSAPGRGGDTQYF
TRBJ1-5	TRBV27	CASSLSAPTGGNQPQHF
TRBJ2-2	TRBV5-1	CASSPGTATGELFF
TRBJ2-7	TRBV6-6	CASSYPGGDSYEQYF
TRBJ2-1	TRBV4-2	CASRRRLAGNPSYNEQFF
TRBJ1-2	TRBV7-9	CASSLTSGGGNYGYTF